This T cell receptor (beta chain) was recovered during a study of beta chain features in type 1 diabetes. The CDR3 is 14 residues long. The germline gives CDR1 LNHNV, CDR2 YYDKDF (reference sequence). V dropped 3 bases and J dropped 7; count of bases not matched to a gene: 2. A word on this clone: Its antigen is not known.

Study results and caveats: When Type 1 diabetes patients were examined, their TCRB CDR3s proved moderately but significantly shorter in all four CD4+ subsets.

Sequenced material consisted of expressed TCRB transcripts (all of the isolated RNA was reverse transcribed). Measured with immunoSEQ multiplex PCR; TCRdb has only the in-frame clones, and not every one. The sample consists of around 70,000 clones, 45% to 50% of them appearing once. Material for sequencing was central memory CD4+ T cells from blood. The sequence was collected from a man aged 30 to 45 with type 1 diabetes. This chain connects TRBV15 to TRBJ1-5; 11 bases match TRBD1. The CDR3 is CATSSGQGAQPQHF. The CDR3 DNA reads TGTGCCACCAGCAGTGGACAGGGGGCGCAGCCCCAGCATTTT. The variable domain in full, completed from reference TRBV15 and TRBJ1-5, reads DAMVIQNPRYQVTQFGKPVTLSCSQTLNHNVMYWYQQKSSQAPKLLFHYYDKDFNNEADTPDNFQSRRPNTSFCFLDIRSPGLGDTAMYLCATSSGQGAQPQHFGDGTRLSIL.